Following are 8 T cell receptor beta chains from one sample sequenced in a study of T cells expressing NK-cell markers. TCRdb reprocessed the 5' RACE reads, keeping one entry per CDR3 protein, no DNA. Here the sample table reports around 140,000 distinct CDR3 sequences. The sample taken for sequencing was blood T cells: a sorted CD56 or NKG2C T cell subset, CD4+ or CD8+ T cells, or bulk PBMC T cells (not recorded which). These TCRs come from a man aged 18 to 29 in good health.

This chain uses TRBV20-1 with TRBJ2-1; without DNA, the TCRdb call of TRBD2 cannot be checked. Germline loops: CDR1 DFQATT, CDR2 SNEGSKA (reference sequence). The CDR3 is 15 residues long. The CDR3 spells CSASSGTRSYNEQFF.

The chain uses TRBV5-1 and TRBJ1-4. Germline assignment: CDR1 SGHRS and CDR2 YFSETQ. This CDR3 region has 15 residues. CDR3 amino acids: CASSLYPEGSRKLFF.

The V gene is TRBV20-1, the J gene TRBJ2-1; TCRdb's D gene call, TRBD2, goes unchecked for lack of DNA. This CDR3 has 16 residues. The germline CDR1 and CDR2 sequences are DFQATT and SNEGSKA (reference sequence). The CDR3 here is CSATTPRRVRLNEQFF.

V usage is TRBV30 and J usage is TRBJ2-7; TCRdb proposes TRBD1, but this gene call is untestable without DNA. The V gene's germline CDR1 is GTSNPN and CDR2 SVGIG (reference sequence). CDR3 size: 12 residues. The CDR3 here is CAWRTGEYEQYF.

This chain joins TRBV28 and TRBJ2-7; no DNA is available, so the TRBD2 call from TCRdb remains unchecked. The CDR3 totals 13 residues. From germline, CDR1 is MDHEN and CDR2 SYDVKM. The CDR3 here is CASVGLSSYEQYF. Full variable domain (outside the CDR3, taken from reference TRBV28 and TRBJ2-7): DVKVTQSSRYLVKRTGEKVFLECVQDMDHENMFWYRQDPGLGLRLIYFSYDVKMKEKGDIPEGYSVSREKKERFSLILESASTNQTSMYLCASVGLSSYEQYFGPGTRLTVT.

The V and J genes are TRBV29-1 and TRBJ1-3. CDR1 is SQVTM, CDR2 ANQGSEA, per germline. This CDR3 region has 14 residues. The CDR3 loop is CSVEGQGPGNTIYF. Variable domain in full (rest from reference TRBV29-1 and TRBJ1-3): SAVISQKPSRDICQRGTSLTIQCQVDSQVTMMFWYRQQPGQSLTLIATANQGSEATYESGFVIDKFPISRPNLTFSTLTVSNMSPEDSSIYLCSVEGQGPGNTIYFGEGSWLTVV.

The chain links TRBV7-6 to TRBJ2-7. The CDR3 consists of 14 residues. Germline values: CDR1 SGHVS, CDR2 FNYEAQ. The CDR3 loop is CASSPTWADYEQYF.

The V call is TRBV29-1, the J call TRBJ2-2. Germline CDR1 SQVTM, CDR2 ANQGSEA. This CDR3 has 14 amino acids. CDR3 protein: CSATESSHTGELFF.